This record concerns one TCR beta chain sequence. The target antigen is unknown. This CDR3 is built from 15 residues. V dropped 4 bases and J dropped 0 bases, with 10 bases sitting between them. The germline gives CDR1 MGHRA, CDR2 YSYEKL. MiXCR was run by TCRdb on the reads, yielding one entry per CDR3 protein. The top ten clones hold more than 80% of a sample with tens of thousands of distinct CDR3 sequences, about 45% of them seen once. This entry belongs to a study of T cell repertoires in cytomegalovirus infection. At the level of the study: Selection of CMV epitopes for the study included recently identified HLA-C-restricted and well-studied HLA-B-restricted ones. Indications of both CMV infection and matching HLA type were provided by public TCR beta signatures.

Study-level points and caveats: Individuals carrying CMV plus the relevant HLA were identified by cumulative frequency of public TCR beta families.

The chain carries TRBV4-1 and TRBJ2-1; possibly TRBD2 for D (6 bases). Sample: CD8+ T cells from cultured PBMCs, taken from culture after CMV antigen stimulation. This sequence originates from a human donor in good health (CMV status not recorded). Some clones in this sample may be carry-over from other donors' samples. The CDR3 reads CASSPRDNSYNEQFF. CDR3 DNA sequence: TGCGCCAGCAGCCCGCGGGATAACTCCTACAATGAGCAGTTCTTC.